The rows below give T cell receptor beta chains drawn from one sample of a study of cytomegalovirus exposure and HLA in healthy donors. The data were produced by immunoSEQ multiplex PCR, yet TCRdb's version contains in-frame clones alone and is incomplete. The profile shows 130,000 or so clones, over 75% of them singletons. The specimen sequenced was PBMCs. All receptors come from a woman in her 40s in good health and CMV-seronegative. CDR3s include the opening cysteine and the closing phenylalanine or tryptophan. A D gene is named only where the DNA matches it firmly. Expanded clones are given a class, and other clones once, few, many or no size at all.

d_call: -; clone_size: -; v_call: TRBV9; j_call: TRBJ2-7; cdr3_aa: CASSDTSLGHEQYF; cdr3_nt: TGTGCCAGCAGCGACACCTCACTAGGGCACGAGCAGTACTTC
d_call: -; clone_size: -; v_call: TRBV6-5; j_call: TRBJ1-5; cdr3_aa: CASSYGGMEIGTQHF; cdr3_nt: TGTGCCAGCAGTTACGGCGGAATGGAGATCGGGACCCAGCATTTT
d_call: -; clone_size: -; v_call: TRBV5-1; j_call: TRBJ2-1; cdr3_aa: CASSLAGQWGDEQFF; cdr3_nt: TGCGCCAGCAGCTTGGCCGGTCAGTGGGGCGATGAGCAGTTCTTC
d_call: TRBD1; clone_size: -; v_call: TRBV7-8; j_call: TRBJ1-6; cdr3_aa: CASSITGDNSPLHF; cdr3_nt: TGTGCCAGCAGCATAACAGGGGATAATTCACCCCTCCACTTT
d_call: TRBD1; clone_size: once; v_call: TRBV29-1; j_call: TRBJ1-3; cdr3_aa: CSVEDPQTGAGNTIYF; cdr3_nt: TGCAGCGTTGAAGATCCTCAGACAGGGGCTGGAAACACCATATATTTT
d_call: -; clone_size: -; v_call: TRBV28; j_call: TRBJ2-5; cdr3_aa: CASSSVEETQYF; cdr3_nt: TGTGCCAGCAGTTCCGTAGAAGAGACCCAGTACTTC
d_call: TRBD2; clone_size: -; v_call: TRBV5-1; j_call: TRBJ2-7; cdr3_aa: CASSWTQHTSGTSYEQYF; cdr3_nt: TGCGCCAGCAGCTGGACGCAACACACTAGCGGGACATCCTACGAGCAGTACTTC
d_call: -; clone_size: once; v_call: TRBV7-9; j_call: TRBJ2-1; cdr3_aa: CSSTLGGVNEQFF; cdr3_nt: TGTTCCAGCACCCTTGGAGGGGTGAATGAGCAGTTCTTC
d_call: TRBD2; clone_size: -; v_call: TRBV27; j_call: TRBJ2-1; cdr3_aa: CASSLAGNWNEQFF; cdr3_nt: TGTGCCAGCAGTCTAGCGGGGAATTGGAATGAGCAGTTCTTC
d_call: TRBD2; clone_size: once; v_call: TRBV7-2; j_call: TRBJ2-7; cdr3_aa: CASSVLSGRDEQYF; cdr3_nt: TGTGCCAGCAGCGTCTTATCTGGGAGGGACGAGCAGTACTTC
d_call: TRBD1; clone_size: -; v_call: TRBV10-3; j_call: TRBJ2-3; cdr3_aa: CAISASSQGATDTQYF; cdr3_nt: TGTGCCATCAGTGCATCCTCACAGGGGGCAACAGATACGCAGTATTTT
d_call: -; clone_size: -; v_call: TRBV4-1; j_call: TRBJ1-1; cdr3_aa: CASSRPGSPRGAFF; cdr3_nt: TGCGCCAGCAGCCGTCCGGGGTCCCCCCGAGGAGCTTTCTTT
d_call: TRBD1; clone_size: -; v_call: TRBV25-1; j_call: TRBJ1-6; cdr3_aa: CASSEPTGSRSPLHF; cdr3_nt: TGTGCCAGCAGTGAACCGACAGGGTCTCGATCACCCCTCCACTTT
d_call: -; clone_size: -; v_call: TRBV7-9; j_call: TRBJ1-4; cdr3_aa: CSSSSSTGPGEKLFF; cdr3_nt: TGTTCCAGCAGCTCATCCACAGGGCCGGGGGAAAAACTGTTTTTT
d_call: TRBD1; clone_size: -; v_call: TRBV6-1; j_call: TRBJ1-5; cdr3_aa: CATDRSPNQPQHF; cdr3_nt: TGTGCCACGGACAGGTCCCCCAATCAGCCCCAGCATTTT
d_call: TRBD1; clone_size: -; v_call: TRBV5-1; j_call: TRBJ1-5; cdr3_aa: CASSLGLAGQGPQHF; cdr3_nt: TGCGCCAGCAGCTTGGGTTTAGCGGGACAGGGCCCCCAGCATTTT
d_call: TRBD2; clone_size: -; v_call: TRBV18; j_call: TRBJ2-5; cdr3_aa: CASSQRTSGRETQYF; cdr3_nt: TGTGCCAGCTCACAACGGACTAGCGGTAGGGAGACCCAGTACTTC
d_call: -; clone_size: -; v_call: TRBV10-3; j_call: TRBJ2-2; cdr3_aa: CAIRKTGPLTGELFF; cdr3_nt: TGTGCCATCAGAAAGACAGGTCCCCTCACCGGGGAGCTGTTTTTT
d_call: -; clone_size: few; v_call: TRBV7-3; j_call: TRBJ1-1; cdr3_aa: CASSLRAGSTEAFF; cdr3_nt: TGTGCCAGCAGCTTAAGAGCGGGTAGCACTGAAGCTTTCTTT
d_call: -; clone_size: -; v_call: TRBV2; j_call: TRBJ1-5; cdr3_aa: CASSEGIRVDQPQHF; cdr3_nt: TGTGCCAGCAGTGAAGGCATCAGGGTGGATCAGCCCCAGCATTTT
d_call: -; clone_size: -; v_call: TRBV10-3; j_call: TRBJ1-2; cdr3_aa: CAISQGSNYGYTF; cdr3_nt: TGTGCCATCAGTCAGGGATCTAACTATGGCTACACCTTC
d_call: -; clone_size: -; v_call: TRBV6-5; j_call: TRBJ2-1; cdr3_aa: CASRAPGSYNEQFF; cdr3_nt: TGTGCCAGCAGGGCGCCCGGGTCCTACAATGAGCAGTTCTTC